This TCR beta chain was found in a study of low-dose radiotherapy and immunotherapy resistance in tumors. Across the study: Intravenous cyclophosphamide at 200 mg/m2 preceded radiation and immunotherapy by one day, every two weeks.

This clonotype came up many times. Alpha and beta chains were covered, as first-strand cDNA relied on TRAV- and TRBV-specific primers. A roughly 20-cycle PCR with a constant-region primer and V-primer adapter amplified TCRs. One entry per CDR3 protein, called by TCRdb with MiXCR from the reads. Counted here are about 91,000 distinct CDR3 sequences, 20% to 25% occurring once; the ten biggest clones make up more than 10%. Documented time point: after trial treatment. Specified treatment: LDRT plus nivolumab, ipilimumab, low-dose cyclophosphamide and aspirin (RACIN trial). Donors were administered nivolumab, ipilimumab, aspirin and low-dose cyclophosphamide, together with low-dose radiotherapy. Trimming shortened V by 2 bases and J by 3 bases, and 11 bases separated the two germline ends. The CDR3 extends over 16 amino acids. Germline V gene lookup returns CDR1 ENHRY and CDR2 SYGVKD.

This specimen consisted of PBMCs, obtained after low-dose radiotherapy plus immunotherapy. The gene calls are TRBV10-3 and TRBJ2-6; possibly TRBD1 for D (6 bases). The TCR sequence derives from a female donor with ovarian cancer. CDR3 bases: TGTGCCATCAGTGAGGCAGGGGTAGGTGGGGCCAACGTCCTGACTTTC. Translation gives CAISEAGVGGANVLTF.